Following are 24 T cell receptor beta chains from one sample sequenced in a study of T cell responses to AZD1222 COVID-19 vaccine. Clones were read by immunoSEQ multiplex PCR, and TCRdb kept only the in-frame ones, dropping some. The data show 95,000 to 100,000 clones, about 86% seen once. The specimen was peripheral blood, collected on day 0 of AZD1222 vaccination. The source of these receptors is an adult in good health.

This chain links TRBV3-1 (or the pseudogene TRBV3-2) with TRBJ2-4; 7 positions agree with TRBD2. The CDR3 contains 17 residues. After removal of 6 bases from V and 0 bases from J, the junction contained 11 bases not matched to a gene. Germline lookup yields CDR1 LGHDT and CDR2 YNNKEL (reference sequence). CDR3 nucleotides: TGTGCCAGCAGTCCCTCGTCTAGCGGTATAGCCAAAAACATTCAGTACTTC. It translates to CASSPSSSGIAKNIQYF.

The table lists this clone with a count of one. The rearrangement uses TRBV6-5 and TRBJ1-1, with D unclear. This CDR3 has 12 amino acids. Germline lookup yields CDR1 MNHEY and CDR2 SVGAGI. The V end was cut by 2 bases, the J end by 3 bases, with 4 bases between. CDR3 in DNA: TGTGCCAGCAGTTACCGAGACACTGAAGCTTTCTTT. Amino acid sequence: CASSYRDTEAFF.

The CDR3 protein is CASSQGVVENTIYF. CDR3 bases: TGTGCCAGCAGCCAAGGAGTTGTCGAAAACACCATATATTTT. The chain carries TRBV4-2 and TRBJ1-3, with D unresolved. V gave up 1 base and J gave up 6 bases, with 10 bases separating them. Germline loops: CDR1 LGHNA, CDR2 YNFKEQ. This CDR3 region has 14 residues.

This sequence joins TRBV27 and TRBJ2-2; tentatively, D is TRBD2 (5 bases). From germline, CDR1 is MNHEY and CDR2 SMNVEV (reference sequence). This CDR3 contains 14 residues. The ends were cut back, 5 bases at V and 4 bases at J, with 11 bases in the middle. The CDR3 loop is CASSPARGTGELFF. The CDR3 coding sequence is TGTGCCAGCAGTCCGGCCCGGGGCACCGGGGAGCTGTTTTTT.

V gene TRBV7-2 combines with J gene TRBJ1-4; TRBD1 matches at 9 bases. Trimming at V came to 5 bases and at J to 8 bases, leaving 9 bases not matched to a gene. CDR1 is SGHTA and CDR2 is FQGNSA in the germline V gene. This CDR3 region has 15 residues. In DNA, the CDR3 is TGTGCCAGCAGCCCCTACGGGACAGGGCGCGAAAAACTGTTTTTT. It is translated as CASSPYGTGREKLFF. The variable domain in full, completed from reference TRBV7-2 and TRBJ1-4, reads GAGVSQSPSNKVTEKGKDVELRCDPISGHTALYWYRQSLGQGLEFLIYFQGNSAPDKSGLPSDRFSAERTGGSVSTLTIQRTQQEDSAVYLCASSPYGTGREKLFFGSGTQLSVL.

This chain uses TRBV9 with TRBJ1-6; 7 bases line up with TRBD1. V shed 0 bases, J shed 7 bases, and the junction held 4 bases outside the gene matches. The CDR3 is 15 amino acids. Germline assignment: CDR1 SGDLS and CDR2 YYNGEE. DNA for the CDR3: TGTGCCAGCAGCGTAGGAGGGGGCCGAAATTCACCCCTCCACTTT. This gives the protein CASSVGGGRNSPLHF.

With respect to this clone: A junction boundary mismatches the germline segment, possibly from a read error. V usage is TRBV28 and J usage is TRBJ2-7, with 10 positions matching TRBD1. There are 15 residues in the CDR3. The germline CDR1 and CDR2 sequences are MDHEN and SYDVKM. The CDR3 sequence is CASSLSGQGWNEQYF. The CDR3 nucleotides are TGTGCCAGCAGCTTATCGGGACAGGGGTGGAACGAGCAGTACTTC.

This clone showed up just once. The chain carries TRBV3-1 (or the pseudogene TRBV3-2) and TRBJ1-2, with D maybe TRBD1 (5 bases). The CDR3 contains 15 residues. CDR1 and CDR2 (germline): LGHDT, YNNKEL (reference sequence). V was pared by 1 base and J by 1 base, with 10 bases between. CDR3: CASSQGGDSNYGYTF. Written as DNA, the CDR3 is TGTGCCAGCAGCCAAGGAGGGGATAGTAACTATGGCTACACCTTC.

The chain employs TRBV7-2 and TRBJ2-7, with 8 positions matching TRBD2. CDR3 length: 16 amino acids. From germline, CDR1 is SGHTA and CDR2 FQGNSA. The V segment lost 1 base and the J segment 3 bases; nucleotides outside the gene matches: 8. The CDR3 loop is CASSLVGGRSGYEQYF. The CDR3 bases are TGTGCCAGCAGCTTAGTTGGCGGGAGGTCGGGCTACGAGCAGTACTTC.

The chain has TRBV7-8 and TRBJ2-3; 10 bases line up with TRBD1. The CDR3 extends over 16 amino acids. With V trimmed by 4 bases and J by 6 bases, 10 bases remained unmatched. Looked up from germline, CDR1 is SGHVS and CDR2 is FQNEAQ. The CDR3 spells CASSYVPGQGWDTQYF. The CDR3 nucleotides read TGTGCCAGCAGCTACGTACCGGGACAGGGGTGGGATACGCAGTATTTT. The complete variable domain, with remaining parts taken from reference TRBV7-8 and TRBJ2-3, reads GAGVSQSPRYKVAKRGQDVALRCDPISGHVSLFWYQQALGQGPEFLTYFQNEAQLDKSGLPSDRFFAERPEGSVSTLKIQRTQQEDSAVYLCASSYVPGQGWDTQYFGPGTRLTVL.

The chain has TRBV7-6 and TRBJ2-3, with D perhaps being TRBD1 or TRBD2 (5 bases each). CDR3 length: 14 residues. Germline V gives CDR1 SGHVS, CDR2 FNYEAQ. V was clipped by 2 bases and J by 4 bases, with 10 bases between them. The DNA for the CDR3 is TGTGCCAGCAGCTTAAGTGGGGGTGCAGATACGCAGTATTTT. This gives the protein CASSLSGGADTQYF.

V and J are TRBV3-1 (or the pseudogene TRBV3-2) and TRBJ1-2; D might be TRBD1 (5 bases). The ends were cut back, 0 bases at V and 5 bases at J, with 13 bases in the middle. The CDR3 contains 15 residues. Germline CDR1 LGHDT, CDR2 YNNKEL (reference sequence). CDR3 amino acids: CASSQDGGLGYGYTF. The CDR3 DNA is TGTGCCAGCAGCCAAGATGGGGGGTTAGGTTATGGCTACACCTTC.

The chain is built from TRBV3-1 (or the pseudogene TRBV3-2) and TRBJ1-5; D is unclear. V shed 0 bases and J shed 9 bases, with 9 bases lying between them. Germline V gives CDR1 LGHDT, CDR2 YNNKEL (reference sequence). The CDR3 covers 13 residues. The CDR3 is CASSQDYGRPQHF. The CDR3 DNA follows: TGTGCCAGCAGCCAAGATTACGGGAGGCCCCAGCATTTT.

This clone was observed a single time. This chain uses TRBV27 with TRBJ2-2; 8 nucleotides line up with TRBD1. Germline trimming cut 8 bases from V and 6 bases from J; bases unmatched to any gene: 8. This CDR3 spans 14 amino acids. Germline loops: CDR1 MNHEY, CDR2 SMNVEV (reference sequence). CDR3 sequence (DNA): TGTGCCAGCTCCTTGAGACAGGGGCCCGGGGAGCTGTTTTTT. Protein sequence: CASSLRQGPGELFF.

In DNA form, the CDR3 reads TGCAGCGTGGGGGCTTCGAACACTGAAGCTTTCTTT. Translating gives CSVGASNTEAFF. The V call is TRBV29-1, the J call TRBJ1-1, with D maybe TRBD1 (6 bases). V was pared by 6 bases and J by 1 base, with 9 bases between. This CDR3 has 12 amino acids. CDR1 and CDR2 from the germline V gene are SQVTM and ANQGSEA.

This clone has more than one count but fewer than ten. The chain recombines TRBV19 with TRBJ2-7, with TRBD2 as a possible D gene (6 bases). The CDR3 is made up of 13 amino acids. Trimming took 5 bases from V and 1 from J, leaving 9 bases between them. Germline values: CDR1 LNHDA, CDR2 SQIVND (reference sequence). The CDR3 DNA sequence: TGTGCCAGTAGTTCGGGGGTGTCCTACGAGCAGTACTTC. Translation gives CASSSGVSYEQYF. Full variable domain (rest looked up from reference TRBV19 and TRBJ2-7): DGGITQSPKYLFRKEGQNVTLSCEQNLNHDAMYWYRQDPGQGLRLIYYSQIVNDFQKGDIAEGYSVSREKKESFPLTVTSAQKNPTAFYLCASSSGVSYEQYFGPGTRLTVT.

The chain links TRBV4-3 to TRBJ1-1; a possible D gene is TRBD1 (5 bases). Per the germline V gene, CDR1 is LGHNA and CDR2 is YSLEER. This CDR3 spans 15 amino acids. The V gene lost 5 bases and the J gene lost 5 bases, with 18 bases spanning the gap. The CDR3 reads CASSYIQGSGTEAFF. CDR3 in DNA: TGCGCCAGCAGCTACATCCAGGGTAGTGGTACTGAAGCTTTCTTT.

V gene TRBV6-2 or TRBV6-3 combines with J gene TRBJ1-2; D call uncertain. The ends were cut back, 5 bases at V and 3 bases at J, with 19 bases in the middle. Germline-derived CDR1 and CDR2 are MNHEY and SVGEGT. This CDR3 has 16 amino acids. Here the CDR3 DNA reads TGTGCCAGCAGTAAACCCCGGACTGAAAAGGACTATGGCTACACCTTC. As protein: CASSKPRTEKDYGYTF.

This CDR3 reads CASSRDSGQHTEAFF. In nucleotides, the CDR3 is TGTGCCAGCAGTAGGGACAGCGGGCAACACACTGAAGCTTTCTTT. This chain connects TRBV6-2 or TRBV6-3 to TRBJ1-1; 7 bases map to TRBD1. The germline V gene encodes CDR1 MNHEY and CDR2 SVGEGT. This CDR3 spans 15 amino acids. With V trimmed by 5 bases and J by 3 bases, 9 bases remained unmatched.

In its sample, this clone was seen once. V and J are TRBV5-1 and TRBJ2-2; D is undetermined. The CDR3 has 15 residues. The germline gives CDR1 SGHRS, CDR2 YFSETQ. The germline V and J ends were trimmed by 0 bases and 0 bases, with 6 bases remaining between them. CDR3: CASSLELPNTGELFF. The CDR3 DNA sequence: TGCGCCAGCAGCTTGGAACTACCGAACACCGGGGAGCTGTTTTTT.

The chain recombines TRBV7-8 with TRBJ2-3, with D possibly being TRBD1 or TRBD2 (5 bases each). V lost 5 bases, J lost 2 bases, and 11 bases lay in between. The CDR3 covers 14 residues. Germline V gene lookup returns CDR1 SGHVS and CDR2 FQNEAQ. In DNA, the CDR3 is TGTGCCAGCAGCCCGGGACCCAACACAGATACGCAGTATTTT. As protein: CASSPGPNTDTQYF.

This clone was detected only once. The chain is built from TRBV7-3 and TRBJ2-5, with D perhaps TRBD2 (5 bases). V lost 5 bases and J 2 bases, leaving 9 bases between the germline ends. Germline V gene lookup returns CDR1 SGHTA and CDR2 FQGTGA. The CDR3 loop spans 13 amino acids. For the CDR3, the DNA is TGTGCCAGCAGCGAGGGTCCTCAAGAGACCCAGTACTTC. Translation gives CASSEGPQETQYF.

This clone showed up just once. CDR3 protein: CASSSIGENNGYTF. Written as DNA, the CDR3 is TGTGCCAGCAGCTCCATCGGGGAGAATAATGGCTACACCTTC. The V call is TRBV5-4, the J call TRBJ1-2; D gene ambiguous. CDR1 is SGHNT and CDR2 is YYREEE in the germline V gene (reference sequence). The CDR3 totals 14 residues. The ends were cut back, 3 bases at V and 6 bases at J, with 15 bases in the middle. Full variable domain (rest looked up from reference TRBV5-4 and TRBJ1-2): ETGVTQSPTHLIKTRGQQVTLRCSSQSGHNTVSWYQQALGQGPQFIFQYYREEENGRGNFPPRFSGLQFPNYSSELNVNALELDDSALYLCASSSIGENNGYTFGSGTRLTVV.

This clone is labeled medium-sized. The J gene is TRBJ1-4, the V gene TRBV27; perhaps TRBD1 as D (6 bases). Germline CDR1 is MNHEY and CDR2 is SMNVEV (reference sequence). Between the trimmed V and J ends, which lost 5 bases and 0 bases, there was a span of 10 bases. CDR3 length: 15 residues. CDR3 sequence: CASSQKGATNEKLFF. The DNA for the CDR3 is TGTGCCAGCAGTCAAAAGGGGGCAACTAATGAAAAACTGTTTTTT.